This T cell receptor beta chain was recorded in a study of T cell responses to AZD1222 COVID-19 vaccine. On this clone itself: Its antigen is not known.

The study, taken as a whole, reports: Spike-specific TCR repertoires showed rising breadth and depth after two AZD1222 doses. There were repertoire samples only from the period after the peak T cell response. Clonal diversity may have been underestimated, and the donors were mostly white British, with more females than males.

This CDR3 is 13 amino acids long. The V gene lost 0 bases and the J gene lost 3 bases, with 6 bases spanning the gap. Sequencing used immunoSEQ multiplex PCR; TCRdb keeps in-frame clones, though not all of them. Here the sample spans roughly 200,000 clones, around 94% being singletons. The sample here was peripheral blood, taken 28 days after the second dose of the MenACWY control vaccine. The V call is TRBV12-3 or TRBV12-4, the J call TRBJ2-7; D possibly matches TRBD1 or TRBD2 (5 bases each). The clonotype originates from an adult who received the MenACWY meningococcal vaccine as a control. The CDR3 loop reads CASSLAGDYEQYF. CDR3 nucleotide sequence: TGTGCCAGCAGTTTAGCGGGGGACTACGAGCAGTACTTC.